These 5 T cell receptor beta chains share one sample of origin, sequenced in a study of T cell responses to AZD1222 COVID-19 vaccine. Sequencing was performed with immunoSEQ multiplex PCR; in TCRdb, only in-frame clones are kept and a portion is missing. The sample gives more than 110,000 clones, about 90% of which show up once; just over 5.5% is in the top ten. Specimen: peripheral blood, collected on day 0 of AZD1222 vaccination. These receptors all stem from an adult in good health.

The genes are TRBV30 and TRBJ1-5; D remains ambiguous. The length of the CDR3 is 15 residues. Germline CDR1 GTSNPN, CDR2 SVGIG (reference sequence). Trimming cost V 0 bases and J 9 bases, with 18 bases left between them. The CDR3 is CAWSVGGTAPPPQHF. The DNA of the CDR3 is TGTGCCTGGAGTGTGGGTGGAACAGCACCGCCGCCCCAGCATTTT. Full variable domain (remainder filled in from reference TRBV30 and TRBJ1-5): SQTIHQWPATLVQPVGSPLSLECTVEGTSNPNLYWYRQAAGRGLQLLFYSVGIGQISSEVPQNLSASRPQDRQFILSSKKLLLSDSGFYLCAWSVGGTAPPPQHFGDGTRLSIL.

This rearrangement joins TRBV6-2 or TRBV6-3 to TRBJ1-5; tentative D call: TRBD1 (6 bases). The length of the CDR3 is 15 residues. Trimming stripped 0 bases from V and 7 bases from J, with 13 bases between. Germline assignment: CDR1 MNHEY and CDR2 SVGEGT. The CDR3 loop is CASSYSRGFGQPQHF. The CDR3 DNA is TGTGCCAGCAGTTACTCGAGGGGGTTCGGGCAGCCCCAGCATTTT.

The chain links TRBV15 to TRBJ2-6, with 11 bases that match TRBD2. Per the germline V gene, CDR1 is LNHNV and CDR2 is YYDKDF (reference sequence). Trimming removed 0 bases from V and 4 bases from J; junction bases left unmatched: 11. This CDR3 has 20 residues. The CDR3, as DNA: TGTGCCACCAGCAGAGAACTGACACTAGCGGGAGTACCCGGGGCCAACGTCCTGACTTTC. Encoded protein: CATSRELTLAGVPGANVLTF. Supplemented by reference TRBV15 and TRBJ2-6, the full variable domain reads DAMVIQNPRYQVTQFGKPVTLSCSQTLNHNVMYWYQQKSSQAPKLLFHYYDKDFNNEADTPDNFQSRRPNTSFCFLDIRSPGLGDTAMYLCATSRELTLAGVPGANVLTFGAGSRLTVL.

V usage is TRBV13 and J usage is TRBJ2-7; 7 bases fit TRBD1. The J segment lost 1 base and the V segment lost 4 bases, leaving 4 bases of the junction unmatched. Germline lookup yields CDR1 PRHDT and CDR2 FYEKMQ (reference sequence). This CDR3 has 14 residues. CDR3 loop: CASSSGDRSYEQYF. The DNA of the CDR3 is TGTGCCAGCAGCTCAGGGGACAGATCCTACGAGCAGTACTTC.

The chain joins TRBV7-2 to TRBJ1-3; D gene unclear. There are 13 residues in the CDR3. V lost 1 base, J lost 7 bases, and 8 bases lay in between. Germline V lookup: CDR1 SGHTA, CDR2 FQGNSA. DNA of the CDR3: TGTGCCAGCAGCTTAGATGGTACTAACACCATATATTTT. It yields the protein CASSLDGTNTIYF.